This T cell receptor (beta chain) was identified in a study of blood T cell repertoires in COVID-19 (dated by TCRdb to about 2020). About the investigation overall: Samples covering the acute and convalescent phases of COVID-19 were provided by collaborators in the United States, Italy and Spain. The material from the prospective study consisted of cDNA or gDNA derived from T cells, B-cell-depleted T cells, or PBMCs. Subjects who had been exposed to COVID-19, were actively infected with it, or had recovered from it provided the deeply sampled blood TCRbeta repertoires that made up the dataset. A freely available public database, intended as a resource for researchers studying the immune response to SARS-CoV-2, is where the repertoires were released. The samples were drawn from two sources: the first 160 participants of the ongoing ImmuneRACE study, and 950 to 1,500 subjects contributed by 6 global collaborators. Sample metadata almost always included a de-identified subject ID, COVID-19 status, age in years and sex. HLA class I and class II types, where available, came from metadata supplied by the sample provider rather than from assay-based typing.

This clone was seen a single time. Its antigen remains unidentified. Base-call qualities are not available, and no considerably larger clone is one nucleotide away. The paper's findings and limits, for the study overall: The amount of clinical and demographic metadata varied by source and participant and was provided uncurated.

Participants in the prospective study were aged roughly 18 to 100 years, lived in 20 to 25 United States geographic areas, and enrolled through a virtual design. Cohort assignment in the prospective study relied on participant-reported clinical history from a screening survey and a study questionnaire. Recovered participants in ImmuneRACE Cohort 3 were defined by two consecutive negative NP/OP PCR tests, clearance by a healthcare professional, or resolution of symptoms. Mobile phlebotomists in the prospective study collected whole blood, serum and a nasopharyngeal or oropharyngeal swab from every participant. Additional blood draws and questionnaires over an approximately two-month period could optionally be provided by prospective study participants. Blood samples from the prospective study were shipped frozen or at room temperature prior to DNA extraction. TCRbeta CDR3 regions were amplified from genomic DNA using the immunoSEQ Assay, a bias-controlled multiplex PCR. The study's processing was this. The number of nucleated cells in each sample was estimated by amplification of reference gene primers within the assay. To quantify the absolute abundance of each unique TCRbeta CDR3 rearrangement, sequence reads were collapsed and filtered. For each sample, productive Simpson clonality was calculated as the square root of Simpson's diversity index over productive rearrangements. TCRdb obtained this table from immuneACCESS and retained in-frame rearrangements with V and J assigned. These tables miss some clones; where compared with another copy, unresolved V genes account for less than half of the shortfall, and the remainder is unexplained. V, J and clone size reflect that table, while D and trimming were determined from the DNA. Present in this sample are 250,000 to 300,000 clones, 89% of which were seen just once. 1.5% to 2% of the sample comes from the top ten.

CDR1 and CDR2 were assigned from the germline V gene (reference sequence) as LGHDT and YNNKEL. V trim: 4 bases; J trim: 9 bases; unmatched bases: 8. The CDR3 holds 15 amino acids from the cysteine to the phenylalanine. This entry keeps only the CDR3 DNA: 45 bases, framed from base 1. The chain was built from TRBV3-1 (or the pseudogene TRBV3-2) and TRBJ1-6, with 8 junctional bases fitting TRBD1. This receptor was obtained from a woman aged 40-49 years who had recovered from COVID-19. Sequences were obtained from PBMCs or T cells enriched from blood (not recorded which). The encoded CDR3 is CASSRQGARSSPLHF. The nucleotide sequence is given as TGTGCCAGCAGCCGCCAGGGGGCGCGTAGTTCACCCCTCCACTTT.